Included here is one TCR beta chain sequence, with context. What it recognizes is unknown. The CDR3 is made up of 16 amino acids. V gave up 5 bases and J gave up 4 bases; unmatched junction bases: 12. Germline V gene lookup returns CDR1 MNHEY and CDR2 SMNVEV (reference sequence). This entry belongs to a study of radiation and T cells in renal cell carcinoma. Whole-study findings and limits: No pretreatment tumor biopsies were available for baseline clonotypes.

Noted time point: blood 2 weeks post-SBRT. Treatment indicated: 15 Gy SBRT to primary tumor, nephrectomy 4 weeks later. Radiation-treated patients gave blood at baseline, week 2 and week 4. This renal cell carcinoma was of the clear cell type. Sequencing used immunoSEQ multiplex PCR; TCRdb keeps in-frame clones, though not all of them. The sample contains roughly 130,000 clones, around 89% of which appear only once. J is TRBJ1-2 and V is TRBV27, with 8 bases aligning to TRBD1. This sample comprised blood, obtained from a patient whose treatment included radiotherapy and nephrectomy. The origin of this receptor is a woman between 65 and 79 years old with renal cell carcinoma. This CDR3 reads CASSEAFRQGSYGYTF. The CDR3 DNA reads as TGTGCCAGCAGTGAAGCTTTCCGACAGGGGAGCTATGGCTACACCTTC.